Reported below is one T cell receptor beta chain. The data belong to a study of Ad26.COV2.S vaccination and SARS-CoV-2 variants. Study-level background: In the study, Ad26.COV2.S was injected intramuscularly once, or twice 56 days apart.

Sequencing was performed with immunoSEQ multiplex PCR; in TCRdb, only in-frame clones are kept and a portion is missing. The sample has fewer than 500,000 clones; roughly 89% are singletons. From germline, CDR1 is MNHEY and CDR2 SVGEGT. V lost 2 bases to trimming and J lost 2 bases, with 16 bases between them. CDR3 length: 17 amino acids. Treatment noted: over 15 received Ad26.COV2.S at low or high dose, single or two shots; roughly five received placebo; per-sample allocation not given. Sampling happened 63 days after the first vaccine or placebo injection. The sequence came from a person aged 18-60 years who received the Ad26.COV2.S COVID-19 vaccine or a placebo. The sequencing used peripheral blood, collected in a trial of Ad26.COV2.S vaccine versus placebo. This chain links TRBV6-2 or TRBV6-3 with TRBJ2-1; TRBD2 might be the D (5 bases). In nucleotides, the CDR3 is TGTGCCAGCAGTTACCCCTTAGGCGGGCCCGCCTACAATGAGCAGTTCTTC. Protein: CASSYPLGGPAYNEQFF.